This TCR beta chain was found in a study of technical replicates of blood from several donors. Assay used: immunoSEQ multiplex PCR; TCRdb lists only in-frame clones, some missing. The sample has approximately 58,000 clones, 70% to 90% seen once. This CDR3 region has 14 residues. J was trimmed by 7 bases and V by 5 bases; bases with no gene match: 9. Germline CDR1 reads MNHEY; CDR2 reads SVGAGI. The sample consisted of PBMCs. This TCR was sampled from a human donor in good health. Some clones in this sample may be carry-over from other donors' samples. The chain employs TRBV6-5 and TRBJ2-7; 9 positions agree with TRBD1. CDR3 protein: CASSDRDRVWEQYF. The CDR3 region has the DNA TGTGCCAGCAGTGACCGGGACAGGGTTTGGGAGCAGTACTTC.